This TCR beta chain was recovered during a study of T-cell memory formation after mild COVID-19. The germline V gene encodes CDR1 DFQATT and CDR2 SNEGSKA (reference sequence). The length of the CDR3 is 14 residues. V lost 3 bases, J lost 2 bases, and 13 bases lay in between. TCRdb reprocessed the 5' RACE reads via MiXCR and lists one record per CDR3 protein. This repertoire shows about 310,000 distinct CDR3 sequences, about 15% found once; its top ten account for around a fifth. Material for sequencing was PBMCs or a T cell subset sorted from them (not recorded which). The V call is TRBV20-1, the J call TRBJ1-1; D gene uncertain. The TCR comes from a man aged 18 to 30 who had mild COVID-19 (a few samples of this study predate the infection). Cell type and time point are not known. The CDR3 reads CSARASSANTEAFF. The CDR3 DNA reads TGCAGTGCTAGGGCTAGTTCGGCAAACACTGAAGCTTTCTTT.